Below are 31 T cell receptor beta chains sequenced from a single sample in a study of T cells in localized non-small cell lung cancer. TCRdb's copy holds only in-frame clones and misses some; the assay was immunoSEQ multiplex PCR. This table holds about 18,000 clones, over 80% found once. Sequencing was performed on peripheral blood, taken before any cancer treatment. These receptors were taken from a female donor of 60 years or more with stage I lung adenocarcinoma.

The J gene is TRBJ2-4, the V gene TRBV7-8; 9 nucleotides align to TRBD1. After removal of 5 bases from V and 0 bases from J, the junction contained 2 bases not matched to a gene. The CDR3 is 15 residues long. In germline, CDR1 is SGHVS, CDR2 FQNEAQ. The CDR3 here is CASSRDRVAKNIQYF. Here the CDR3 DNA reads TGTGCCAGCAGCAGGGACAGGGTAGCCAAAAACATTCAGTACTTC.

The chain joins TRBV10-3 to TRBJ1-2; the match to TRBD1 covers 11 bases. V lost 8 bases, J lost 8 bases, and 4 bases stayed unmatched. CDR3 length: 12 residues. CDR1 is ENHRY, CDR2 SYGVKD, per germline. CDR3 sequence (DNA): TGTGCCATCGGGACAGGGGGTAGCGGCTACACCTTC. This encodes CAIGTGGSGYTF.

By sample fraction, this clone is medium-sized. The chain carries TRBV18 and TRBJ2-1; D ambiguous. The germline V gene encodes CDR1 KGHSH and CDR2 LQKENI. V lost 0 bases, J lost 6 bases, and 15 bases lay in between. The length of the CDR3 is 16 residues. CDR3 region: CASSPPSGPGFNEQFF. CDR3 coding DNA: TGTGCCAGCTCACCACCGTCCGGGCCCGGATTCAATGAGCAGTTCTTC.

The chain employs TRBV7-9 and TRBJ2-5, with D possibly TRBD1 on 5 matching bases. The V and J ends lost 5 bases and 7 bases respectively, with 17 bases between them. Germline-derived CDR1 and CDR2 are SEHNR and FQNEAQ (reference sequence). CDR3 length: 14 amino acids. The CDR3 region is CASSRLGHRGTQYF. CDR3 coding DNA: TGTGCCAGCAGCCGACTTGGTCATAGGGGGACCCAGTACTTC.

The rearrangement uses TRBV7-9 and TRBJ2-3, with 10 bases aligning to TRBD1. The trim removed 8 bases at V and 3 bases at J, leaving 11 bases unmatched. CDR1 SEHNR and CDR2 FQNEAQ come from the germline V gene (reference sequence). There are 16 residues in the CDR3. The CDR3 region has the DNA TGTGCCAGCCGCCCGAACCGGGACAGGGGAACAGATACGCAGTATTTT. Amino acids: CASRPNRDRGTDTQYF.

This clone was detected a few times. This rearrangement joins TRBV7-8 to TRBJ2-3; D is undetermined. The CDR3 is 13 amino acids. V was clipped by 5 bases and J by 8 bases, with 14 bases between them. Germline CDR1 reads SGHVS; CDR2 reads FQNEAQ. In DNA form, the CDR3 reads TGTGCCAGCAGCCCTCGATATGTTGGTACGCAGTATTTT. It translates to CASSPRYVGTQYF.

The V gene is TRBV5-1, the J gene TRBJ2-7; 8 bases match TRBD1. From germline, CDR1 is SGHRS and CDR2 YFSETQ. V was clipped by 0 bases and J by 3 bases; unmatched bases: 8. CDR3 length: 16 residues. In DNA form, the CDR3 reads TGCGCCAGCAGCTTGGCCGCAGGGGGCATGGGCTACGAGCAGTACTTC. Its translation is CASSLAAGGMGYEQYF.

The chain employs TRBV4-2 and TRBJ2-3; 7 bases line up with TRBD1. From germline, CDR1 is LGHNA and CDR2 YNFKEQ. V shed 6 bases, J shed 0 bases, and the junction held 6 bases outside the gene matches. CDR3 length equals 15 residues. This CDR3 reads CASSPSGGSTDTQYF. The CDR3, as DNA: TGTGCCAGCAGTCCTTCAGGGGGAAGCACAGATACGCAGTATTTT.

V is TRBV27 and J is TRBJ2-6; D gene ambiguous. Between the trimmed V and J ends, which lost 4 bases and 0 bases, there was a span of 1 base. CDR3 length: 13 residues. Germline V gene data show CDR1 as MNHEY and CDR2 as SMNVEV (reference sequence). For the CDR3, the DNA is TGTGCCAGCAGTTCCTCTGGGGCCAACGTCCTGACTTTC. Translated: CASSSSGANVLTF.

The chain recombines TRBV4-2 with TRBJ2-6; 10 bases are shared with TRBD1. This CDR3 is 18 amino acids long. The V gene's germline CDR1 is LGHNA and CDR2 YNFKEQ. Trimming removed 6 bases from V and 1 base from J; junction bases left unmatched: 9. The CDR3 spells CASRGFGTGASGANVLTF. Written as DNA, the CDR3 is TGTGCCAGCAGGGGTTTTGGGACAGGGGCATCTGGGGCCAACGTCCTGACTTTC.

V gene TRBV19 combines with J gene TRBJ2-2; weak D call: TRBD2 (6 bases). Germline lookup yields CDR1 LNHDA and CDR2 SQIVND (reference sequence). V lost 4 bases, J lost 0 bases, and 18 bases lay in between. CDR3 length: 18 amino acids. CDR3 region: CASSTSIRRDPNTGELFF. The CDR3 DNA reads TGTGCCAGTAGTACGTCGATCCGGAGGGATCCGAACACCGGGGAGCTGTTTTTT.

The rearrangement uses TRBV27 and TRBJ2-4, with 10 nucleotides matching TRBD1. Germline CDR1 reads MNHEY; CDR2 reads SMNVEV (reference sequence). With V trimmed by 6 bases and J by 2 bases, 7 bases remained unmatched. CDR3 length equals 16 residues. The CDR3 nucleotides are TGTGCCAGCAGCGAGCCGGGACAGGGGACCAAAAACATTCAGTACTTC. Translated, it gives CASSEPGQGTKNIQYF.

This sequence joins TRBV7-9 and TRBJ1-1, with 8 positions matching TRBD1. With V trimmed by 4 bases and J by 3 bases, 4 bases remained unmatched. The V gene's germline CDR1 is SEHNR and CDR2 FQNEAQ (reference sequence). The CDR3 consists of 14 residues. As DNA, the CDR3 is TGTGCCAGCAGCTGGGGACAGGACCACACTGAAGCTTTCTTT. It translates to CASSWGQDHTEAFF.

With respect to this clone: Additional DNA sequences in this sample encode the identical CDR3. The chain links TRBV2 to TRBJ2-3; D is ambiguous. This CDR3 region has 12 residues. Germline V CDR1 and CDR2: SNHLY, FYNNEI. V was shortened by 11 bases and J by 6 bases, with 15 bases between the two germline ends. CDR3 bases: TGTGCCTCTAGGGAACTCACGGATACGCAGTATTTT. Protein sequence: CASRELTDTQYF.

In DNA, the CDR3 is TGTGCCAGCAAAGTGACAGGGGCAAAGACTGAAGCTTTCTTT. Translating gives CASKVTGAKTEAFF. V usage is TRBV6-4 and J usage is TRBJ1-1; 8 bases fit TRBD1. Germline CDR1 reads MRHNA; CDR2 reads SNTAGT. The V segment lost 7 bases and the J segment 5 bases; nucleotides outside the gene matches: 9. The CDR3 contains 14 residues.

The CDR3 region is CASSLELSYEQYF. Here the CDR3 DNA reads TGTGCCAGCAGCTTAGAGCTTTCCTACGAGCAGTACTTC. The rearrangement links TRBV7-2 to TRBJ2-7; D unresolved. The V end lost 1 base, the J end lost 1 base, and 5 bases lay between the germline ends. CDR1 SGHTA and CDR2 FQGNSA come from the germline V gene. The CDR3 is 13 amino acids.

The count of this clone is one. The CDR3 region is CASSLRQYNEQFF. DNA for the CDR3: TGCGCCAGCAGCTTAAGACAGTACAATGAGCAGTTCTTC. This chain uses TRBV5-1 with TRBJ2-1; perhaps TRBD1 as D (5 bases). The CDR3 extends over 13 amino acids. Trimming took 2 bases from V and 4 from J, leaving 7 bases between them. CDR1 is SGHRS and CDR2 is YFSETQ in the germline V gene.

V usage is TRBV6-5 and J usage is TRBJ1-1, with a tentative D call TRBD1 (6 bases). Germline values: CDR1 MNHEY, CDR2 SVGAGI. CDR3 size: 13 residues. V was cut by 7 bases and J by 5 bases, with 14 bases left in between. CDR3 in DNA: TGTGCCAGCAACCAGAGGGGGGGGACTGAAGCTTTCTTT. It specifies CASNQRGGTEAFF.

The chain is built from TRBV12-2 and TRBJ1-5; TRBD1, as called in the table, went unchecked against the DNA. TRBV12-2 is a known pseudogene. The CDR3 extends over 17 amino acids. For the CDR3, the DNA is TGTGCAAGTCGCTTAACAGGACAGGGGGCTAGCAATCAGCCCCAGCATTTT. The encoded protein is CASRLTGQGASNQPQHF.

The chain combines TRBV2 with TRBJ1-5; TRBD1 might be the D (5 bases). The CDR3 spans 14 residues. Between the trimmed V and J ends, which lost 7 bases and 4 bases, there was a span of 14 bases. The germline CDR1 and CDR2 sequences are SNHLY and FYNNEI. The chain's CDR3 is CASNRQGKNQPQHF. The CDR3, as DNA: TGTGCCAGCAATCGGCAGGGAAAGAATCAGCCCCAGCATTTT.

The genes are TRBV7-9 and TRBJ2-3, with D perhaps matching TRBD2 (6 bases). The germline CDR1 and CDR2 sequences are SEHNR and FQNEAQ (reference sequence). V shed 3 bases and J shed 9 bases, with 13 bases lying between them. This CDR3 has 13 residues. CDR3 protein: CASSFGPSATQYF. The CDR3 DNA is TGTGCCAGCAGCTTTGGTCCTAGCGCAACGCAGTATTTT.

The V gene is TRBV6-5, the J gene TRBJ2-7; D remains unclear. V was trimmed by 2 bases and J by 7 bases, leaving 12 bases between them. The length of the CDR3 is 13 residues. Germline CDR1 and CDR2: MNHEY and SVGAGI. The CDR3 sequence: CASSYGTPGEQYF. DNA for the CDR3: TGTGCCAGCAGTTACGGAACTCCCGGGGAGCAGTACTTC.

CDR3 coding DNA: TGTGCCAGCAGCTTAGACCCGGGACAGGGGGCGAGCGAGCAGTACTTC. As protein: CASSLDPGQGASEQYF. The rearrangement joins TRBV7-9 to TRBJ2-7, with 12 nucleotides matching TRBD1. This CDR3 is 16 amino acids long. Germline CDR1 SEHNR, CDR2 FQNEAQ (reference sequence). With 1 base clipped from V and 6 bases from J, the junction kept 7 bases outside the gene matches.

Note on this clone: Other DNA sequences within the sample encode an identical CDR3. The chain links TRBV30 to TRBJ2-7, with 8 bases aligning to TRBD2. V lost 2 bases, J lost 5 bases, and 14 bases stayed unmatched. Germline V gives CDR1 GTSNPN, CDR2 SVGIG (reference sequence). The CDR3 totals 16 residues. In DNA, the CDR3 is TGTGCCTGGAGTCGGGGGTACGGCGGGGGGCACGACGAGCAGTACTTC. This sequence encodes CAWSRGYGGGHDEQYF.

The chain joins TRBV11-2 to TRBJ2-5; TRBD1 matches 10 bases. The CDR3 length is 14 residues. Trimming removed 3 bases from V and 6 bases from J; junction bases left unmatched: 4. Germline V CDR1 and CDR2: SGHAT, FQNNGV. This chain's CDR3 is CASSLTGGSKTQYF. CDR3 DNA: TGTGCCAGCAGCTTGACAGGGGGCTCAAAGACCCAGTACTTC.

The chain uses TRBV9 and TRBJ2-7, with D possibly TRBD1 on 5 matching bases. The CDR3 runs 14 residues. Germline assignment: CDR1 SGDLS and CDR2 YYNGEE. Trimming stripped 3 bases from V and 3 bases from J, with 13 bases between. CDR3 in amino acids: CASSGRVGFYEQYF. Written as DNA, the CDR3 is TGTGCCAGCAGCGGCAGGGTAGGATTCTACGAGCAGTACTTC.

The V gene is TRBV19, the J gene TRBJ2-2; 11 nucleotides match TRBD1. The germline gives CDR1 LNHDA, CDR2 SQIVND (reference sequence). The CDR3 is made up of 15 amino acids. Trimming removed 1 base from V and 7 bases from J; junction bases left unmatched: 2. Written as DNA, the CDR3 is TGTGCCAGTAGTATAGGGACAGGGGGCCTCGGGGAGCTGTTTTTT. Amino acids: CASSIGTGGLGELFF.

This clone was seen more than once but under ten times. The chain links TRBV10-3 to TRBJ2-4; 7 bases match TRBD1. This CDR3 is built from 14 residues. Germline CDR1 and CDR2: ENHRY and SYGVKD. J gave up 5 bases and V 2 bases, and 3 bases lay outside the gene matches. CDR3 sequence: CAISESTGENIQYF. In nucleotides, the CDR3 is TGTGCCATCAGTGAGAGTACAGGGGAAAACATTCAGTACTTC.

The J gene is TRBJ1-2, the V gene TRBV5-8; maybe TRBD1 (5 bases). The V gene lost 4 bases and the J gene lost 3 bases, with 10 bases spanning the gap. CDR1 is SGHTS and CDR2 is YDEGEE in the germline V gene. The CDR3 covers 13 residues. The CDR3 DNA reads as TGTGCCAGCAGCCCCAGGGTTTACTATGGCTACACCTTC. The encoded protein is CASSPRVYYGYTF.

The CDR3 region has the DNA TGTGCCAGCAGCTCGACAGGGGGCGCGGGCTACACCTTC. Translated: CASSSTGGAGYTF. The J gene is TRBJ1-2, the V gene TRBV7-3, with 10 bases fitting TRBD1. Germline V gene sequence: CDR1 SGHTA, CDR2 FQGTGA. The ends lost 4 bases at V and 8 bases at J; junction bases unmatched: 4. This CDR3 is built from 13 residues.

CDR3 coding DNA: TGTGCCAGCAGTGCACAGCGGGGGGCGGGTACAGATACGCAGTATTTT. Protein sequence: CASSAQRGAGTDTQYF. The V and J genes are TRBV25-1 and TRBJ2-3, with 9 bases identical to TRBD2. The length of the CDR3 is 16 residues. Unmatched junction bases numbered 8, after V lost 4 bases and J lost 3 bases. CDR1 and CDR2 (germline): MGHDK, SYGVNS. Full variable domain (rest looked up from reference TRBV25-1 and TRBJ2-3): EADIYQTPRYLVIGTGKKITLECSQTMGHDKMYWYQQDPGMELHLIHYSYGVNSTEKGDLSSESTVSRIRTEHFPLTLESARPSHTSQYLCASSAQRGAGTDTQYFGPGTRLTVL.